Listed below are T cell receptor beta chains from one sample, sequenced in a study of T cell responses to AZD1222 COVID-19 vaccine. Clones were sequenced by immunoSEQ multiplex PCR, and TCRdb holds only the in-frame ones, with some missing. The sample holds roughly 150,000 clones, 90% to 95% seen once. The input for sequencing was peripheral blood, taken on day 0 of AZD1222 vaccination. These receptors originate from an adult in good health. The CDR3 runs from the conserved cysteine through the conserved F or W. A D gene is named only where the DNA matches it firmly. Clone size is shown for a subset of rows, as once, few, many or a class of expanded clone.

D	V	J	size	DNA	CDR3
NA	TRBV18	TRBJ2-2	once	TGTGCCAGCTCACCACGACCAGACACCGGGGAGCTGTTTTTT	CASSPRPDTGELFF
TRBD1	TRBV9	TRBJ2-1	NA	TGTGCCAGCAGCGTATTTGGGACAGGGACCCATGAGCAGTTCTTC	CASSVFGTGTHEQFF
NA	TRBV5-4	TRBJ1-2	NA	TGTGCCAGCAGCTTGGAAGACTTTTTGTCCGGCTACACCTTC	CASSLEDFLSGYTF
TRBD1	TRBV5-1	TRBJ2-7	NA	TGCGCCAGCAGCCTATCCAGGGGGCCCTACGAGCAGTACTTC	CASSLSRGPYEQYF
TRBD1	TRBV6-5	TRBJ1-1	NA	TGTGCCAGCAGCTACTATCCGGACAGGGGAGCTTTCTTT	CASSYYPDRGAFF
NA	TRBV28	TRBJ1-4	NA	TGTGCCAGCAGCGTCTTTTTGGGAAAGGCTGAAAAACTGTTTTTT	CASSVFLGKAEKLFF
TRBD1	TRBV14	TRBJ1-6	NA	TGTGCCAGCAGCCAAAGGACAGGGGACAATGGATCACCCCTCCACTTT	CASSQRTGDNGSPLHF
NA	TRBV24-1	TRBJ1-3	NA	TGTGCCACCAGATACTCCCTGTGGGGAAACACCATATATTTT	CATRYSLWGNTIYF
NA	TRBV6-2/TRBV6-3	TRBJ1-1	NA	TGTGCCAGCAGCGCAGCCGACAGGATGAACACTGAAGCTTTCTTT	CASSAADRMNTEAFF
NA	TRBV6-5	TRBJ1-5	NA	TGTGCCAGCAGTTTGTGGGGTAGCAATCAGCCCCAGCATTTT	CASSLWGSNQPQHF
NA	TRBV28	TRBJ2-7	NA	TGTGCCAGCAGTTTATCGGGAACCTACGAGCAGTACTTC	CASSLSGTYEQYF
NA	TRBV19	TRBJ2-7	once	TGTGCCAGTAGTATAGGGCAGGGTGACTACGAGCAGTACTTC	CASSIGQGDYEQYF
NA	TRBV24-1	TRBJ1-1	few	TGTGCCACCAGTGGGCCTAGGGGGGGAGCTTTCTTT	CATSGPRGGAFF
TRBD1	TRBV4-2	TRBJ1-6	NA	TGTGCCAGCAGCAAAACCGGGACAGGGGCCGGGAATTCACCCCTCCACTTT	CASSKTGTGAGNSPLHF
NA	TRBV5-1	TRBJ1-3	NA	TGCGCCAGCAGCCCAGAGAGATCTGGAAACACCATATATTTT	CASSPERSGNTIYF
NA	TRBV4-2	TRBJ1-1	NA	TGTGCCAGCAGCCAACAGGTTAAAGACACTGAAGCTTTCTTT	CASSQQVKDTEAFF
NA	TRBV6-5	TRBJ1-2	NA	TGTGCCAGCAGTTACTCACAGACAGTTAACTATGGCTACACCTTC	CASSYSQTVNYGYTF
NA	TRBV24-1	TRBJ2-1	NA	TGTGCCGCCCGGGACTCCTACAATGAGCAGTTCTTC	CAARDSYNEQFF
TRBD2	TRBV15	TRBJ2-2	NA	TGTGCCACCAGCAGAGGTCTAGCGGGGAACACCGGGGAGCTGTTTTTT	CATSRGLAGNTGELFF
TRBD2	TRBV28	TRBJ2-3	NA	TGTGCCAGCAGTTTATGGGGACTAGCGGGAGGAGATACGCAGTATTTT	CASSLWGLAGGDTQYF
NA	TRBV12-5	TRBJ2-4	NA	TGTGCTAGTGGTTTGCTCACCTGGAATCAACAGGGAGCCTTAGCCAAAAACATTCAGTACTTC	CASGLLTWNQQGALAKNIQYF
NA	TRBV28	TRBJ1-2	few	TGTGCCAGCAGAGGGGCGGGGGGGACCTATGGTGGCTACACCTTC	CASRGAGGTYGGYTF
TRBD2	TRBV6-6	TRBJ2-2	NA	TGTGCCAGCAGGCGGGAGGGAACGAACACCGGGGAGCTGTTTTTT	CASRREGTNTGELFF
NA	TRBV6-5	TRBJ2-7	NA	TGTGCCAGCAGTTACTCGAGTCGGGGTTACGAGCAGTACTTC	CASSYSSRGYEQYF
TRBD2	TRBV7-3	TRBJ2-1	NA	TGTGCCAGCAGCTTAATCGGGGGAGGGGAGCAGTTCTTC	CASSLIGGGEQFF
NA	TRBV5-4	TRBJ2-3	NA	TGTGCCAGCAGCTATCAGGGGTCGGCAGATACGCAGTATTTT	CASSYQGSADTQYF
TRBD1	TRBV4-3	TRBJ1-5	NA	TGCGCCAGCAGCCTTTGGACAGGGGGCGAACAGCCCCAGCATTTT	CASSLWTGGEQPQHF
TRBD2	TRBV9	TRBJ2-7	NA	TGTGCCAGCAGCGTAGGGTCTAGCGGGAGCTACGAGCAGTACTTC	CASSVGSSGSYEQYF
TRBD1	TRBV29-1	TRBJ2-3	NA	TGCAGCGTTGAAGAGAGGACAGGGGGCCCAGATACGCAGTATTTT	CSVEERTGGPDTQYF
NA	TRBV7-2	TRBJ1-6	NA	TGTGCCAGCAGCTTCACGGACTATAATTCACCCCTCCACTTT	CASSFTDYNSPLHF
TRBD1	TRBV3-1/TRBV3-2	TRBJ1-1	NA	TGTGCCAGCAGCCAGTCCACAGGGGGCAGTGAAGCTTTCTTT	CASSQSTGGSEAFF
TRBD2	TRBV4-1	TRBJ2-7	once	TGCGCCAGCAGCCCTCGACTAGCGGGGTCCTACGAGCAGTACTTC	CASSPRLAGSYEQYF
NA	TRBV5-1	TRBJ2-1	NA	TGCGCCAGCAGCCAGGGGGGCAATGAGCAGTTCTTC	CASSQGGNEQFF
NA	TRBV7-8	TRBJ2-7	NA	TGTGCCAGCAGCCAACTCCGGGACGGTTCCTACGAGCAGTACTTC	CASSQLRDGSYEQYF
TRBD1	TRBV10-3	TRBJ1-1	NA	TGTGCCATCAGTGACTTCAGACAGGGGGCCATGAACACTGAAGCTTTCTTT	CAISDFRQGAMNTEAFF
NA	TRBV11-2	TRBJ2-2	NA	TGTGCCAGCAGCTTAATGGTCACGAACACCGGGGAGCTGTTTTTT	CASSLMVTNTGELFF
TRBD2	TRBV9	TRBJ2-3	NA	TGTGCCAGCAGTAGCGGACTAGCGGGAGCAGATACGCAGTATTTT	CASSSGLAGADTQYF
NA	TRBV27	TRBJ2-1	NA	TGTGCCAGCAGTTTTAATCCTAGTAGGAATGAGCAGTTCTTC	CASSFNPSRNEQFF
TRBD1	TRBV5-4	TRBJ1-3	once	TGTGCCAGCAGCAGACAGGGCCCCTCTGGAAACACCATATATTTT	CASSRQGPSGNTIYF
NA	TRBV28	TRBJ2-3	once	TGTGCCAGCAGTTTATTCTCAGGCACAGATACGCAGTATTTT	CASSLFSGTDTQYF
NA	TRBV7-2	TRBJ1-1	NA	TGTGCCAGCAGCCCCGGGACCACTGGGACTGAAGCTTTCTTT	CASSPGTTGTEAFF
TRBD1	TRBV18	TRBJ1-5	once	TGTGCCAGCTCCGGGACAGGGGGAGATCAGCCCCAGCATTTT	CASSGTGGDQPQHF
TRBD2	TRBV3-1/TRBV3-2	TRBJ2-4	NA	TGTGCCAGCAGCCAAGCTCAGGGAGGGTTAGCCAAAAACATTCAGTACTTC	CASSQAQGGLAKNIQYF
TRBD1	TRBV27	TRBJ2-1	NA	TGTGCCAGCAGTTTTTTGTCCGGGACAGGGAGGATGGATGAGCAGTTCTTC	CASSFLSGTGRMDEQFF
NA	TRBV12-3/TRBV12-4	TRBJ1-1	NA	TGTGCCAGCAGTTTGGGCCCGAACACTGAAGCTTTCTTT	CASSLGPNTEAFF
NA	TRBV5-4	TRBJ1-1	NA	TGTGCCAGCAGCTTGGGGGGTATGAACACTGAAGCTTTCTTT	CASSLGGMNTEAFF
TRBD1	TRBV7-8	TRBJ2-7	NA	TGTGCCAGCAGCCCCCGCCGGGACAGGGTCCACGAGCAGTACTTC	CASSPRRDRVHEQYF
TRBD2	TRBV12-3/TRBV12-4	TRBJ2-5	NA	TGTGCCAGCAGAACTAGCGGGGATGAGACCCAGTACTTC	CASRTSGDETQYF
TRBD1	TRBV3-1/TRBV3-2	TRBJ1-1	NA	TGTGCCAGCAGCCTTCGACAGGGGGGGGGAGCTTTCTTT	CASSLRQGGGAFF
TRBD1	TRBV5-1	TRBJ1-6	NA	TGCGCCAGCAGCGGGGGACAGGGCTATAATTCACCCCTCCACTTT	CASSGGQGYNSPLHF
NA	TRBV6-5	TRBJ1-1	NA	TGTGCCAGCAGTTACTCGACGCAGGGCACTGAAGCTTTCTTT	CASSYSTQGTEAFF
TRBD1	TRBV29-1	TRBJ2-3	NA	TGCAGCGTTGAAGTTACAGGGGCCCTCACAGATACGCAGTATTTT	CSVEVTGALTDTQYF
NA	TRBV4-1	TRBJ1-3	NA	TGCGCCAGCAGCCAAGATTCCGGGGGACTCTCTGGAAACACCATATATTTT	CASSQDSGGLSGNTIYF